Described below is a single TCR beta chain sequence and its context. Its matching antigen is unknown. These data come from a study of PD-L1 blockade in urothelial cancer. Whole-study context: Peripheral blood specimens exhibited a median yield of 141,255 T cells.

Synthetically made TCR analog templates were put into each PCR as spikes. Libraries were prepared by immunoSEQ multiplex PCR; TCRdb keeps only in-frame clonotypes and omits some of them. The sample has about 43,000 clones, more than 70% seen once. The length of the CDR3 is 12 residues. Germline lookup yields CDR1 SGDLS and CDR2 YYNGEE. V was shortened by 4 bases and J by 7 bases, with 11 bases between the two germline ends. Each patient supplied 1 to 8 pretreatment and on-treatment samples. Study conclusions and caveats: Below-median blood TCR clonality before treatment forecast better survival.

The clonotype was recovered from a woman in her fifties or sixties with urothelial cancer. J is TRBJ2-5 and V is TRBV9; possibly TRBD2 for D (7 bases). The sequencing used PBMCs, collected around atezolizumab (anti-PD-L1) treatment. The CDR3 DNA reads TGTGCCAGCAGCCAAAGGGGGGGGACCCAGTACTTC. This sequence encodes CASSQRGGTQYF.